Below, 27 T cell receptor beta chains from the same sample are listed, as sequenced in a study of cytomegalovirus exposure and HLA in healthy donors. With 60 Vbeta and 13 Jbeta primers, the PCR was carried out. The data were produced by immunoSEQ multiplex PCR, yet TCRdb's version contains in-frame clones alone and is incomplete. The table has about 230,000 clones, about 89% seen once. Sequencing used PBMCs. These receptors originate from a woman aged 18-30 years in good health and CMV-seronegative.

This chain joins TRBV2 and TRBJ1-5, with a weak D call TRBD1 (5 bases). From germline, CDR1 is SNHLY and CDR2 FYNNEI. The CDR3 covers 14 residues. V was clipped by 4 bases and J by 7 bases, with 14 bases between them. CDR3 amino acids: CASSAYRLGQPQHF. The CDR3 DNA reads as TGTGCCAGCAGTGCATACAGGTTGGGGCAGCCCCAGCATTTT.

The chain couples TRBV11-3 to TRBJ2-7; TRBD2 might be the D (5 bases). The CDR3 contains 17 residues. Germline V gives CDR1 SGHNT, CDR2 YENEEA. The V and J ends lost 1 base and 4 bases respectively, with 20 bases between them. The CDR3, as DNA: TGTGCCAGCAGCTTAGCACAACAACGACGCGGGTGGTACGAGCAGTACTTC. The encoded protein is CASSLAQQRRGWYEQYF.

The chain combines TRBV10-1 with TRBJ2-2, with a possible D match to TRBD2 (6 bases). Trimming took off 4 bases at V and 1 base at J, with 16 bases between the two ends. CDR3 size: 17 residues. The germline gives CDR1 WNHNN, CDR2 SYGVQD (reference sequence). This CDR3 is CASSGTNGGRNTGELFF. The DNA for the CDR3 is TGCGCCAGCAGTGGTACTAACGGGGGAAGGAACACCGGGGAGCTGTTTTTT.

The genes are TRBV5-1 and TRBJ1-1; no reliable D call. Germline V gene sequence: CDR1 SGHRS, CDR2 YFSETQ. This CDR3 contains 14 residues. V was clipped by 6 bases and J by 1 base, with 13 bases between them. CDR3 sequence reads: CASKGLAGNTEAFF. The CDR3 DNA sequence: TGCGCCAGCAAGGGTTTGGCGGGGAACACTGAAGCTTTCTTT.

The CDR3 loop is CASSPSELQETQYF. The CDR3 DNA reads as TGTGCCAGCAGCCCATCCGAACTACAAGAGACCCAGTACTTC. The rearrangement uses TRBV5-6 and TRBJ2-5; D uncertain. The CDR3 sequence is 14 residues long. Germline V gives CDR1 SGHDT, CDR2 YYEEEE. V was cut by 4 bases and J by 2 bases, with 12 bases left in between.

This clone was found once. The chain is built from TRBV19 and TRBJ1-1; D remains ambiguous. The germline V gene encodes CDR1 LNHDA and CDR2 SQIVND (reference sequence). CDR3 size: 10 residues. The CDR3 spells CASGSAEAFF. The DNA for the CDR3 is TGTGCTTCGGGGTCGGCTGAAGCTTTCTTT.

For this clone: Other DNA sequences within the sample encode an identical CDR3. CDR3 bases: TGCAGCGTTGGTTTGGCGGGGGGGCAAGAGACCCAGTACTTC. Its protein product is CSVGLAGGQETQYF. The genes are TRBV29-1 and TRBJ2-5, with 9 bases identical to TRBD2. The trim removed 4 bases at V and 2 bases at J, leaving 5 bases unmatched. The CDR3 covers 14 residues. Per germline, CDR1 SQVTM and CDR2 ANQGSEA.

The CDR3 nucleotides read TGCAGCGGGGGACAGGCCCCCGAGCAGTACTTC. This codes for CSGGQAPEQYF. The gene calls are TRBV29-1 and TRBJ2-7; 8 bases line up with TRBD1. The germline CDR1 and CDR2 sequences are SQVTM and ANQGSEA. After removal of 7 bases from V and 6 bases from J, the junction contained 5 bases not matched to a gene. This CDR3 region has 11 residues.

The chain combines TRBV6-5 with TRBJ2-5; 10 positions match TRBD2. V was clipped by 7 bases and J by 3 bases; unmatched bases: 5. This CDR3 has 14 residues. Germline loops: CDR1 MNHEY, CDR2 SVGAGI. The DNA for the CDR3 is TGTGCCAGCACTCCCGGGACTAGCGAAGAGACCCAGTACTTC. Protein product: CASTPGTSEETQYF.

The rearrangement uses TRBV10-2 and TRBJ2-5; TRBD1 matches at 7 bases. Germline V lookup: CDR1 WSHSY, CDR2 SAAADI. Losses at the gene ends were 6 bases for V and 4 bases for J; bases not matched to a gene: 8. The CDR3 is 14 amino acids. CDR3 loop: CASSVLQGLETQYF. CDR3 DNA: TGCGCCAGCAGCGTACTACAGGGGTTAGAGACCCAGTACTTC.

The chain joins TRBV4-1 to TRBJ2-3; 9 nucleotides match TRBD2. From germline, CDR1 is MGHRA and CDR2 YSYEKL. Losses at the gene ends were 1 base for V and 1 base for J; bases not matched to a gene: 3. CDR3 length equals 16 residues. CDR3 sequence reads: CASSQGASGGTDTQYF. DNA for the CDR3: TGCGCCAGCAGCCAAGGGGCTAGCGGGGGCACAGATACGCAGTATTTT.

The table lists this clone with a count of one. V is TRBV7-9 and J is TRBJ2-1, with D perhaps matching TRBD1 (6 bases). Germline lookup yields CDR1 SEHNR and CDR2 FQNEAQ (reference sequence). With 3 bases removed from V and 3 bases from J, the gap between germline ends came to 15 bases. This CDR3 is 16 amino acids long. The CDR3 region has the DNA TGTGCCAGCAGCTTTTCTACAGGGAACTTCTACAATGAGCAGTTCTTC. It yields the protein CASSFSTGNFYNEQFF.

The rearrangement uses TRBV7-9 and TRBJ2-1; no definite D call. The CDR3 runs 13 residues. Germline assignment: CDR1 SEHNR and CDR2 FQNEAQ (reference sequence). V was cut by 7 bases and J by 11 bases, with 18 bases left in between. The CDR3 DNA is TGTGCCAGCACTACCACCGAGATAGCAAAGCAGTTCTTC. As protein: CASTTTEIAKQFF.

The V call is TRBV9, the J call TRBJ2-3; 10 nucleotides line up with TRBD1. Unmatched junction bases numbered 3, after V lost 3 bases and J lost 2 bases. The length of the CDR3 is 15 residues. Germline assignment: CDR1 SGDLS and CDR2 YYNGEE. The CDR3 region is CASSAGTGVTDTQYF. As DNA, the CDR3 is TGTGCCAGCAGCGCCGGGACAGGGGTCACAGATACGCAGTATTTT.

CDR3 sequence (DNA): TGTGCCAGCTCACCAATGACAGGCTATAGCAATCAGCCCCAGCATTTT. It encodes CASSPMTGYSNQPQHF. The V and J genes are TRBV18 and TRBJ1-5, with D possibly TRBD1 on 6 matching bases. The CDR3 is 16 amino acids. CDR1 and CDR2 from the germline V gene are KGHSH and LQKENI. V was cut by 2 bases and J by 0 bases, with 11 bases left in between.

This sequence joins TRBV6-1 and TRBJ1-1; D not resolved. The CDR3 loop spans 13 amino acids. Trimming left V 6 bases short and J 1 base short, with 9 bases between. The V gene's germline CDR1 is MNHNS and CDR2 SASEGT. The CDR3 bases are TGTGCCAGCAGGGAGGTTCAGAACACTGAAGCTTTCTTT. Protein product: CASREVQNTEAFF.

The rearrangement joins TRBV7-8 to TRBJ2-7, with 7 positions matching TRBD2. This CDR3 is built from 15 residues. Germline assignment: CDR1 SGHVS and CDR2 FQNEAQ. J gave up 3 bases and V 3 bases, and 8 bases lay outside the gene matches. CDR3 residues: CASSLARTRIYEQYF. The DNA for the CDR3 is TGTGCCAGCAGCTTGGCCCGGACTAGAATCTACGAGCAGTACTTC.

The chain carries TRBV9 and TRBJ2-7; TRBD1 agrees at 8 bases. V gave up 5 bases and J gave up 2 bases; unmatched junction bases: 6. The CDR3 runs to 14 residues. Germline values: CDR1 SGDLS, CDR2 YYNGEE. This CDR3 reads CASSAGGRTYEQYF. As DNA, the CDR3 is TGTGCCAGCAGTGCAGGGGGCAGGACCTACGAGCAGTACTTC.

The CDR3 loop reads CASSQDLLPLSPYNSPLHF. The CDR3, as DNA: TGTGCCAGCAGCCAAGATTTACTCCCCCTTTCACCCTATAATTCACCCCTCCACTTT. V and J are TRBV4-2 and TRBJ1-6; no reliable D call. V lost 0 bases to trimming and J lost 2 bases, with 17 bases between them. From germline, CDR1 is LGHNA and CDR2 YNFKEQ. The CDR3 is made up of 19 amino acids.

This rearrangement joins TRBV9 to TRBJ2-3, with D perhaps TRBD2 (5 bases). CDR1 and CDR2 from the germline V gene are SGDLS and YYNGEE. Between the trimmed V and J ends, which lost 0 bases and 6 bases, there was a span of 11 bases. This CDR3 is built from 14 residues. The CDR3: CASSVGGQRDTQYF. As DNA, the CDR3 is TGTGCCAGCAGCGTAGGAGGTCAGCGGGATACGCAGTATTTT.

This clone was observed once. The rearrangement joins TRBV5-1 to TRBJ2-7; the D gene is possibly TRBD2 (5 bases). V was cut by 0 bases and J by 4 bases, with 17 bases left in between. CDR1 and CDR2 from the germline V gene are SGHRS and YFSETQ. This CDR3 region has 16 residues. CDR3: CASSLAGEPKHYEQYF. DNA of the CDR3: TGCGCCAGCAGCTTGGCCGGGGAGCCGAAGCATTACGAGCAGTACTTC. The variable domain in full, completed from reference TRBV5-1 and TRBJ2-7, reads KAGVTQTPRYLIKTRGQQVTLSCSPISGHRSVSWYQQTPGQGLQFLFEYFSETQRNKGNFPGRFSGRQFSNSRSEMNVSTLELGDSALYLCASSLAGEPKHYEQYFGPGTRLTVT.

This chain links TRBV6-5 with TRBJ1-5, with D maybe TRBD1 (5 bases). CDR1 is MNHEY and CDR2 is SVGAGI in the germline V gene. The CDR3 has 14 residues. V was trimmed by 2 bases and J by 7 bases, leaving 12 bases between them. The CDR3 loop reads CASSYVGTGQPQHF. The CDR3 region has the DNA TGTGCCAGCAGTTACGTAGGGACTGGCCAGCCCCAGCATTTT.

The chain links TRBV19 to TRBJ1-6; TRBD1 might be the D (6 bases). Germline values: CDR1 LNHDA, CDR2 SQIVND (reference sequence). The ends were cut back, 2 bases at V and 4 bases at J, with 15 bases in the middle. The CDR3 covers 17 residues. CDR3 sequence: CASSIPRTAVYNSPLHF. CDR3 sequence (DNA): TGTGCCAGTAGTATACCTCGGACAGCCGTTTATAATTCACCCCTCCACTTT.

The chain joins TRBV7-9 to TRBJ1-1, with D tentatively TRBD1 (6 bases). Between the trimmed V and J ends, which lost 5 bases and 6 bases, there was a span of 10 bases. Germline V gene sequence: CDR1 SEHNR, CDR2 FQNEAQ (reference sequence). The CDR3 consists of 12 residues. For the CDR3, the DNA is TGTGCCAGCAGCCTACAGGGTCCTGAAGCTTTCTTT. As protein: CASSLQGPEAFF. The variable domain in full, completed from reference TRBV7-9 and TRBJ1-1, reads DTGVSQNPRHKITKRGQNVTFRCDPISEHNRLYWYRQTLGQGPEFLTYFQNEAQLEKSRLLSDRFSAERPKGSFSTLEIQRTEQGDSAMYLCASSLQGPEAFFGQGTRLTVV.

The chain couples TRBV4-3 to TRBJ2-5; D possibly corresponds to TRBD1 (8 bases). The J call may be mistaken, given a closer DNA end match to TRBJ2-7. CDR3 length: 16 residues. In germline, CDR1 is LGHNA, CDR2 YSLEER. The CDR3 coding sequence is TGCGCCAGCAGCCGCGGGGGAGGACAGGGTGTTAACGAGCAGTACTTC. It is translated as CASSRGGGQGVNEQYF.

This rearrangement joins TRBV4-1 to TRBJ2-7, with 9 bases identical to TRBD1. The CDR3 is made up of 14 amino acids. J was trimmed by 5 bases and V by 4 bases; bases with no gene match: 6. Germline V gene data show CDR1 as MGHRA and CDR2 as YSYEKL. This CDR3 is CASSPGDRVDEQYF. CDR3 nucleotide sequence: TGCGCCAGCAGCCCCGGGGACAGGGTCGACGAGCAGTACTTC.

The rearrangement links TRBV7-3 to TRBJ1-1; tentative D call: TRBD1 (6 bases). Deletions cut 2 bases from V and 5 bases from J, with 15 bases between. Germline V gene data show CDR1 as SGHTA and CDR2 as FQGTGA. There are 15 residues in the CDR3. The CDR3: CASSLGTPGGTEAFF. The CDR3 DNA sequence: TGTGCCAGCAGCTTAGGGACACCGGGGGGGACTGAAGCTTTCTTT.